This entry concerns a single T cell receptor (beta chain). The antigen is unknown. A much larger clone lies a single base off, so this may be a read error. PCR was performed a second time for 7 to 11 cycles using a sample-barcoded 5' primer and a J-beta primer mix. TCRdb re-analysed the 5' RACE reads in MiXCR, keeping a single row per CDR3 protein. The sample lists hundreds of thousands of distinct CDR3 sequences; less than 35% were seen once. This sample was taken from a study of blood T cells in healthy people across ages. General study results and limits: As age increased, TCR beta diversity per million T cells fell in a roughly linear fashion. Diversity was estimated from one million T cells, and these estimates were considered underestimates.

Germline CDR1 LGHDT, CDR2 YNNKEL (reference sequence). The germline V and J ends were trimmed by 3 bases and 3 bases, with 9 bases remaining between them. CDR3 length: 14 residues. Material: blood. The origin of this receptor is a woman at least 80 years old in good health. V gene TRBV3-1 combines with J gene TRBJ1-5, with a possible D match to TRBD1 (5 bases). CDR3 DNA sequence: TGTGCCAGCAGCCAGAGAGGGACCAATCAGCCCCAGCATTTT. This encodes CASSQRGTNQPQHF.